These 21 T cell receptor beta chains were sequenced from one sample in a study of human T cells and chemical hapten exposure. Documented time point: healthy volunteer bleed at 2 weeks. The study extracted total RNA from unfractionated whole blood. TCRdb used MiXCR to reprocess the RACE reads, holding one entry per CDR3 protein. The sample shows some 90,000 distinct CDR3 sequences, 8.5% to 9% of them seen only once. The sequencing sample was made of whole blood. The receptors derive from a female donor in good health. Some clones in this sample may be carry-over from other donors' samples.

This clonotype was found a few times. The chain recombines TRBV7-2 with TRBJ2-7; TRBD2 might be the D (6 bases). Germline CDR1 SGHTA, CDR2 FQGNSA. Trimming removed 5 bases at V and 3 bases at J, with 17 bases between. The CDR3 runs 15 residues. The CDR3 here is CASSAHSGQIYEQYF. CDR3 coding DNA: TGTGCCAGCAGCGCGCATAGCGGACAAATCTACGAGCAGTACTTC.

This clonotype showed up many times. The chain couples TRBV25-1 to TRBJ2-5, with D possibly TRBD2 on 6 matching bases. The CDR3 sequence is 16 residues long. The germline V gene has CDR1 MGHDK and CDR2 SYGVNS. V shed 4 bases and J shed 5 bases, with 20 bases lying between them. The CDR3 reads CASSASINSAGETQYF. DNA for the CDR3: TGTGCCAGCAGTGCCAGCATAAACTCGGCGGGGGAGACCCAGTACTTC.

This rearrangement joins TRBV19 to TRBJ2-5, with D perhaps assigned TRBD1 or TRBD2 (5 bases each). Trimming left V 4 bases short and J 4 bases short, with 7 bases between. This CDR3 comprises 12 residues. Germline assignment: CDR1 LNHDA and CDR2 SQIVND (reference sequence). CDR3 DNA sequence: TGTGCCAGTAGTAGGGGGATAGAGACCCAGTACTTC. Translated, it gives CASSRGIETQYF.

On this clonotype itself: A junction end diverges from the germline sequence, so it may reflect a read error. The V gene is TRBV11-2, the J gene TRBJ2-5; 8 positions agree with TRBD2. The CDR3 runs to 15 residues. CDR1 and CDR2 (germline): SGHAT, FQNNGV. The CDR3 reads CASSSLKGTRVTQNF. The CDR3, as DNA: TGTGCCAGCAGCTCCCTGAAGGGGACTAGGGTTACCCAGAACTTC.

The rearrangement links TRBV28 to TRBJ2-7; 12 bases are shared with TRBD2. This CDR3 region has 14 residues. Per the germline V gene, CDR1 is MDHEN and CDR2 is SYDVKM. With 7 bases clipped from V and 6 bases from J, the junction kept 7 bases outside the gene matches. The CDR3 spells CASTSGTSGPEQYF. The CDR3 DNA reads TGTGCCAGCACCTCGGGGACTAGCGGGCCCGAGCAGTACTTC.

Many counts were recorded for this clonotype. The rearrangement joins TRBV20-1 to TRBJ2-1; a possible D gene is TRBD2 (6 bases). The length of the CDR3 is 15 residues. Germline CDR1 reads DFQATT; CDR2 reads SNEGSKA (reference sequence). V was clipped by 6 bases and J by 3 bases, with 18 bases between them. Here the CDR3 reads CSASGTAPIYNEQFF. Written as DNA, the CDR3 is TGCAGTGCCTCAGGGACTGCCCCTATCTACAATGAGCAGTTCTTC.

The chain joins TRBV20-1 to TRBJ1-5; the D is unclear. From germline, CDR1 is DFQATT and CDR2 SNEGSKA (reference sequence). The V gene lost 7 bases and the J gene lost 6 bases, with 19 bases spanning the gap. This CDR3 is 14 amino acids long. The CDR3 DNA follows: TGCAGTGTTCCAAAGGACCACCTCGGTCAGCCCCAGCATTTT. Its translation: CSVPKDHLGQPQHF.

A few counts support this clonotype. The chain has TRBV11-2 and TRBJ2-2; no clear D gene. Germline assignment: CDR1 SGHAT and CDR2 FQNNGV. The CDR3 runs to 15 residues. Trimming removed 0 bases from V and 4 bases from J, with 9 bases in between. The CDR3 here is CASSLDPLFTGELFF. The CDR3 region has the DNA TGTGCCAGCAGCTTAGACCCTTTGTTCACCGGGGAGCTGTTTTTT.

This clonotype was found many times. V gene TRBV5-1 combines with J gene TRBJ2-2, with TRBD2 identical over 12 bases. From germline, CDR1 is SGHRS and CDR2 YFSETQ. The CDR3 extends over 15 amino acids. V trimming: 4 bases; J trimming: 4 bases; junction bases outside the gene matches: 2. CDR3 residues: CASSRTSGATGELFF. The CDR3 coding sequence is TGCGCCAGCAGCCGGACTAGCGGGGCCACCGGGGAGCTGTTTTTT.

This clonotype was detected a few times. The V gene is TRBV7-2, the J gene TRBJ2-5; D may be TRBD1 (5 bases). Germline values: CDR1 SGHTA, CDR2 FQGNSA. The CDR3 runs 16 residues. Trimming took off 5 bases at V and 4 bases at J, with 20 bases between the two ends. CDR3 in amino acids: CASSQDSFKLGETQYF. The CDR3 region has the DNA TGTGCCAGCAGCCAAGACAGTTTTAAACTGGGAGAGACCCAGTACTTC.

This clonotype appeared many times. The chain uses TRBV29-1 and TRBJ2-4; unclear D gene. The germline V gene encodes CDR1 SQVTM and CDR2 ANQGSEA. Trimming cost V 7 bases and J 2 bases, with 12 bases left between them. The CDR3 has 13 residues. The chain's CDR3 is CSAVGQTKNIQYF. The CDR3 nucleotides are TGCAGCGCAGTTGGTCAGACCAAAAACATTCAGTACTTC.

The CDR3 sequence is CASSLAGAAYEQYF. CDR3 sequence (DNA): TGTGCCAGCAGCTTAGCAGGGGCTGCCTACGAGCAGTACTTC. This chain joins TRBV11-2 and TRBJ2-7; D perhaps matches TRBD1 (6 bases). The germline V gene has CDR1 SGHAT and CDR2 FQNNGV. This CDR3 region has 14 residues. Deletions cut 1 base from V and 2 bases from J, with 9 bases between.

V usage is TRBV27 and J usage is TRBJ1-1; a possible D gene is TRBD1 (5 bases). CDR1 is MNHEY and CDR2 is SMNVEV in the germline V gene (reference sequence). V was cut by 8 bases and J by 0 bases, with 13 bases left in between. The CDR3 is made up of 14 amino acids. CDR3 amino acids: CASWDREVNTEAFF. In DNA, the CDR3 is TGTGCCAGCTGGGACCGGGAGGTGAACACTGAAGCTTTCTTT.

A few counts support this clonotype. The rearrangement links TRBV5-4 to TRBJ2-3; D is ambiguous. The CDR3 is made up of 16 amino acids. V lost 2 bases and J lost 0, with 13 bases in between. The germline gives CDR1 SGHNT, CDR2 YYREEE (reference sequence). CDR3 in amino acids: CASSLLSVSSTDTQYF. Written as DNA, the CDR3 is TGTGCCAGCAGCTTATTGTCGGTTTCAAGCACAGATACGCAGTATTTT.

The J gene is TRBJ1-1, the V gene TRBV30; D is undetermined. Germline V gives CDR1 GTSNPN, CDR2 SVGIG (reference sequence). This CDR3 has 13 amino acids. V lost 3 bases, J lost 8 bases, and 16 bases lay in between. The CDR3 here is CAWSMSRQDEAFF. DNA of the CDR3: TGTGCCTGGAGCATGTCTCGGCAAGACGAAGCTTTCTTT.

This clonotype appeared many times. The chain links TRBV2 to TRBJ1-5; no reliable D call. Germline lookup yields CDR1 SNHLY and CDR2 FYNNEI. The CDR3 has 17 amino acids. Between the trimmed V and J ends, which lost 6 bases and 0 bases, there was a span of 18 bases. CDR3 sequence (DNA): TGTGCCAGCAGCAAGTCGTGGGGAATAGGTAGCAATCAGCCCCAGCATTTT. Translation: CASSKSWGIGSNQPQHF.

The DNA of the CDR3 is TGTGCCAGCAGCCAGCTACGGGATTCACCCCTCCACTTT. Translation gives CASSQLRDSPLHF. This chain uses TRBV3-1 with TRBJ1-6; the D is unclear. CDR1 LGHDT and CDR2 YNNKEL come from the germline V gene (reference sequence). Trimming removed 3 bases at V and 8 bases at J, with 8 bases between. The CDR3 covers 13 residues.

This chain uses TRBV20-1 with TRBJ2-3; TRBD2 aligns across 14 bases. Germline-derived CDR1 and CDR2 are DFQATT and SNEGSKA (reference sequence). With 2 bases clipped from V and 1 base from J, the junction kept 8 bases outside the gene matches. The CDR3 has 18 amino acids. The CDR3 sequence is CSARLTSGRALGTDTQYF. The CDR3 DNA follows: TGCAGTGCTAGACTGACTAGCGGGAGGGCCCTCGGCACAGATACGCAGTATTTT.

The J gene is TRBJ2-7, the V gene TRBV7-9, with a tentative D call TRBD2 (7 bases). This CDR3 is built from 14 residues. Per germline, CDR1 SEHNR and CDR2 FQNEAQ (reference sequence). V dropped 7 bases and J dropped 6 bases, with 19 bases sitting between them. The CDR3 region is CASTLGGGAIEQYF. CDR3 in DNA: TGTGCCAGCACCCTAGGGGGAGGGGCGATCGAGCAGTACTTC.

The chain links TRBV30 to TRBJ1-1, with a weak D call TRBD1 (5 bases). Germline CDR1 and CDR2: GTSNPN and SVGIG (reference sequence). The CDR3 spans 12 residues. Trimming cost V 4 bases and J 7 bases, with 13 bases left between them. The CDR3 protein is CAWNAAGIEAFF. In DNA form, the CDR3 reads TGTGCCTGGAATGCGGCAGGGATTGAAGCTTTCTTT.

This clonotype was seen only a few times. The V and J genes are TRBV29-1 and TRBJ1-2; D gene uncertain. CDR1 is SQVTM, CDR2 ANQGSEA, per germline. The CDR3 is made up of 13 amino acids. Between the trimmed V and J ends, which lost 6 bases and 8 bases, there was a span of 19 bases. CDR3 DNA sequence: TGCAGCGTAACAACCGGCACTCCGGCGGGCTACACCTTC. This codes for CSVTTGTPAGYTF.